Described below is a single T cell receptor beta chain sequence and its context. Antigen unknown. The data derive from a study of T cells in tumors after PD-1 blockade. The overall study: On average, peripheral blood gave about 100,000 TCR templates and about 40,000 unique clonotypes. Study-wide results and caveats: Approximately 41% of tumor TCR clonotypes were also found in blood.

Clones were read by immunoSEQ multiplex PCR, and TCRdb kept only the in-frame ones, dropping some. The sample lists 15,000 to 25,000 clones, over 70% seen once, with roughly 27% in the top ten. The material sequenced was PBMCs, taken after anti-PD-1 therapy. This TCR came from a human donor with advanced basal cell or squamous cell carcinoma (not recorded which).

The CDR3 DNA reads as TGTGCCAGCAGCCATACTTCTAGCGGTTCCTACGAGCAGTACTTC. This sequence encodes CASSHTSSGSYEQYF. This sequence joins TRBV3-1 (or the pseudogene TRBV3-2) and TRBJ2-7, with 7 nucleotides matching TRBD2. V was clipped by 3 bases and J by 1 base; unmatched bases: 6. Germline-derived CDR1 and CDR2 are LGHDT and YNNKEL (reference sequence). This CDR3 has 15 residues.